These 17 T cell receptor beta chains were sequenced from one sample in a study of shared clonotypes between healthy human individuals (dated by TCRdb to the early 2020s). Library method: the immunoSEQ multiplex PCR assay. The immuneACCESS repertoire file appears here via TCRdb, limited to in-frame rearrangements. These files lack a portion of the clones; in checked studies, under half of the deficit traces to unresolved V genes, and the cause of the others is not known. The table for this sample lists around 700,000 clones; more than 70% of them were counted only once. The top ten hold about 2% of the sample. The sample consisted of memory CD4+ T cells sorted from blood. Explained via the paper, the cell subset or site label denotes: CD45RA-negative fraction. The receptor set was obtained from a woman aged 25 to 45 in good health.

The chain has TRBV19 and TRBJ2-2, with a weak D call TRBD1 (5 bases). Per germline, CDR1 LNHDA and CDR2 SQIVND (reference sequence). The CDR3 has 16 residues. Trimming removed 2 bases from V and 6 bases from J, with 16 bases in between. The CDR3 loop is CASSIYWQGSPGELFF. The DNA of the CDR3 is TGTGCCAGTAGTATATACTGGCAGGGTAGCCCCGGGGAGCTGTTTTTT.

This clone has just one count. The genes are TRBV18 and TRBJ1-1; 7 bases map to TRBD1. J lost 10 bases, V lost 2 bases, and 10 bases had no gene match. Germline V gene data show CDR1 as KGHSH and CDR2 as LQKENI. CDR3 length: 14 amino acids. CDR3: CASSPDRDGTSAFF. CDR3 nucleotides: TGTGCCAGCTCACCAGACAGGGACGGTACATCAGCTTTCTTT.

The CDR3 coding sequence is TGTGCCAGCAGCATTTGGGACAGGGTGTTCTACGAGCAGTACTTC. This gives the protein CASSIWDRVFYEQYF. This chain connects TRBV5-8 to TRBJ2-7; TRBD1 matches 9 bases. This CDR3 is built from 15 residues. After removal of 4 bases from V and 3 bases from J, the junction contained 8 bases not matched to a gene. Germline assignment: CDR1 SGHTS and CDR2 YDEGEE.

This clone has just a few counts. This sequence joins TRBV5-6 and TRBJ2-7; either TRBD1 or TRBD2 may supply D (5 bases each). Deletions cut 4 bases from V and 8 bases from J, with 13 bases between. CDR1 SGHDT and CDR2 YYEEEE come from the germline V gene. The CDR3 consists of 12 residues. The CDR3: CASSLPPGQQYF. The CDR3 coding sequence is TGTGCCAGCAGCCTCCCTCCGGGACAGCAGTACTTC.

This clone is a singleton in its sample. The gene calls are TRBV18 and TRBJ2-1; D call uncertain. Germline CDR1 KGHSH, CDR2 LQKENI. The CDR3 has 15 residues. V lost 4 bases and J lost 7, with 17 bases in between. In DNA, the CDR3 is TGTGCCAGCTCACATACCCGCGAGGTCGGTAATGAGCAGTTCTTC. Protein sequence: CASSHTREVGNEQFF.

This clone was observed a handful of times. The chain combines TRBV19 with TRBJ1-2, with 9 nucleotides matching TRBD1. Unmatched junction bases numbered 6, after V lost 6 bases and J lost 4 bases. Germline-derived CDR1 and CDR2 are LNHDA and SQIVND (reference sequence). This CDR3 spans 14 amino acids. For the CDR3, the DNA is TGTGCCAGTAGAACCCCGGGACAGGGCTATGGCTACACCTTC. Protein product: CASRTPGQGYGYTF. Full variable domain (missing parts from reference TRBV19 and TRBJ1-2): DGGITQSPKYLFRKEGQNVTLSCEQNLNHDAMYWYRQDPGQGLRLIYYSQIVNDFQKGDIAEGYSVSREKKESFPLTVTSAQKNPTAFYLCASRTPGQGYGYTFGSGTRLTVV.

The chain couples TRBV7-3 to TRBJ1-1; D is uncertain. Looked up from germline, CDR1 is SGHTA and CDR2 is FQGTGA. The CDR3 has 14 amino acids. The V end was cut by 2 bases, the J end by 4 bases, with 11 bases between. In DNA, the CDR3 is TGTGCCAGCAGCTTAGGAGCCCAACGCACTGAAGCTTTCTTT. Protein product: CASSLGAQRTEAFF.

The J gene is TRBJ1-5, the V gene TRBV7-2; D remains unclear. CDR3 length: 12 amino acids. V was trimmed by 1 base and J by 5 bases, leaving 3 bases between them. Germline loops: CDR1 SGHTA, CDR2 FQGNSA. The DNA for the CDR3 is TGTGCCAGCAGCTTAGTGGATCAGCCCCAGCATTTT. This encodes CASSLVDQPQHF.

The chain links TRBV28 to TRBJ2-7; 9 bases align to TRBD2. The CDR3 is 15 amino acids. CDR1 and CDR2 (germline): MDHEN, SYDVKM. The V and J ends lost 4 bases and 5 bases, in that order; junction bases with no gene match: 9. The CDR3 DNA is TGTGCCAGCAGTTCTGGAGCGGGAGGACCCCACGAGCAGTACTTC. It encodes CASSSGAGGPHEQYF. The full variable domain, its missing parts supplied by reference TRBV28 and TRBJ2-7, is DVKVTQSSRYLVKRTGEKVFLECVQDMDHENMFWYRQDPGLGLRLIYFSYDVKMKEKGDIPEGYSVSREKKERFSLILESASTNQTSMYLCASSSGAGGPHEQYFGPGTRLTVT.

The genes are TRBV9 and TRBJ2-7, with 8 bases identical to TRBD1. Per germline, CDR1 SGDLS and CDR2 YYNGEE. The junction had 2 bases not matched to a gene; V was cut back by 1 base and J by 5 bases. The CDR3 runs 13 residues. The CDR3 spells CASSVQGANEQYF. The CDR3 DNA is TGTGCCAGCAGCGTACAGGGGGCGAACGAGCAGTACTTC.

The rearrangement links TRBV19 to TRBJ1-2; 11 bases align to TRBD1. This CDR3 region has 15 residues. Trimming removed 5 bases from V and 4 bases from J; junction bases left unmatched: 6. CDR1 LNHDA and CDR2 SQIVND come from the germline V gene (reference sequence). The CDR3 protein is CASSSGQGAVYGYTF. CDR3 sequence (DNA): TGTGCCAGTAGTTCCGGACAGGGGGCCGTCTATGGCTACACCTTC.

The chain has TRBV7-9 and TRBJ2-5, with a possible D match to TRBD1 (6 bases). Germline-derived CDR1 and CDR2 are SEHNR and FQNEAQ (reference sequence). Trimming removed 5 bases at V and 1 base at J, with 17 bases between. The CDR3 length is 16 residues. The CDR3 nucleotides read TGTGCCAGCAGCACCCCACAGGGTTCGCTCCAAGAGACCCAGTACTTC. Its translation is CASSTPQGSLQETQYF.

The chain links TRBV11-2 to TRBJ1-6; D possibly corresponds to TRBD1 (6 bases). CDR1 and CDR2 from the germline V gene are SGHAT and FQNNGV. This CDR3 contains 14 residues. V lost 2 bases to trimming and J lost 10 bases, with 12 bases between them. CDR3 in DNA: TGTGCCAGCAGCTTAAGAGGGGGTTACTCACCCCTCCACTTT. Translating gives CASSLRGGYSPLHF. Full variable domain (rest looked up from reference TRBV11-2 and TRBJ1-6): EAGVAQSPRYKIIEKRQSVAFWCNPISGHATLYWYQQILGQGPKLLIQFQNNGVVDDSQLPKDRFSAERLKGVDSTLKIQPAKLEDSAVYLCASSLRGGYSPLHFGNGTRLTVT.

The gene calls are TRBV6-5 and TRBJ2-7; D is perhaps TRBD2 (6 bases). Trimming removed 6 bases at V and 6 bases at J, with 12 bases between. Germline CDR1 is MNHEY and CDR2 is SVGAGI. The CDR3 runs 12 residues. The CDR3 DNA reads TGTGCCAGCAGCCGTAGGAGGGGCGAGCAGTACTTC. Translated: CASSRRRGEQYF.

V and J are TRBV6-1 and TRBJ1-3, with D tentatively TRBD1 (6 bases). The CDR3 length is 18 residues. The ends were cut back, 2 bases at V and 1 base at J, with 18 bases in the middle. The germline V gene encodes CDR1 MNHNS and CDR2 SASEGT. CDR3 in DNA: TGTGCCAGCAGTGAATTCGTGGGGGGCGTAGGGTCTGGAAACACCATATATTTT. Its translation: CASSEFVGGVGSGNTIYF.

V is TRBV4-2 and J is TRBJ2-3; possible D gene TRBD2, 6 bases. Trimming stripped 4 bases from V and 0 bases from J, with 14 bases between. Germline CDR1 reads LGHNA; CDR2 reads YNFKEQ. The CDR3 covers 16 residues. The CDR3 nucleotides read TGTGCCAGCAGCCTTTCCGGGACTCAGAGCACAGATACGCAGTATTTT. Protein product: CASSLSGTQSTDTQYF.

This clone was seen more than once but under ten times. The same CDR3 is also encoded by other DNA sequences in this sample. This rearrangement joins TRBV11-2 to TRBJ2-1, with D maybe TRBD1 (6 bases). The ends were cut back, 1 base at V and 4 bases at J, with 8 bases in the middle. CDR3 length: 14 residues. Per the germline V gene, CDR1 is SGHAT and CDR2 is FQNNGV. The CDR3, as DNA: TGTGCCAGCAGCTTAGGACAGGTTTACAATGAGCAGTTCTTC. It translates to CASSLGQVYNEQFF.